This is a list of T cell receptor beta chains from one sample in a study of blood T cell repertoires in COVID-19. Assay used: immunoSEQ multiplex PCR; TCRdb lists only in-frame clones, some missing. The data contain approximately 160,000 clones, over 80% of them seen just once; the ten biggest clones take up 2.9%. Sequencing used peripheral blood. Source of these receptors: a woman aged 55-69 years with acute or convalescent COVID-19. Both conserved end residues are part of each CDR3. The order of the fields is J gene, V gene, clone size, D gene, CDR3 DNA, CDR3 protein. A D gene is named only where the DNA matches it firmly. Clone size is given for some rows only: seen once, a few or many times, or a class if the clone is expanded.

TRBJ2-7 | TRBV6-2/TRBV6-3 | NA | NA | TGTGCCAGCAGTTACGGTCTAGCTTGGGAGCAGTACTTC | CASSYGLAWEQYF
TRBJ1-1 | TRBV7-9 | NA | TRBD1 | TGTGCCACCGTTTGGGACAGAAACACTGAAGCTTTCTTT | CATVWDRNTEAFF
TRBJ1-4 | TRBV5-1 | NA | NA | TGCGCCAGCAGCTTGAAGGCAGGGGAAAAACTGTTTTTT | CASSLKAGEKLFF
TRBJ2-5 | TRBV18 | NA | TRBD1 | TGTGCCAGCTCACCCCCAGGGGGAGAGACCCAGTACTTC | CASSPPGGETQYF
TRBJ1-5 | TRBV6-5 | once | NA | TGTGCCAGCAGTTACTGGCGCGGTAGCCATCAGCCCCAGCATTTT | CASSYWRGSHQPQHF
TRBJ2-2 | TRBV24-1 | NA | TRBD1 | TGTGCCACCAGTGAGACCGGGACAGGTCTTTTCACCGGGGAGCTGTTTTTT | CATSETGTGLFTGELFF
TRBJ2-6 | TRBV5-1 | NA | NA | TGCGCCAGCAGCACTGACACGGAAGGGGCCAACGTCCTGACTTTC | CASSTDTEGANVLTF
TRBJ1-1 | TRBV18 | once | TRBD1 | TGTGCCAGCTCACCATCGAGGGGACAGGGTGACACTGAAGCTTTCTTT | CASSPSRGQGDTEAFF
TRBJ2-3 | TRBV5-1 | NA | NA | TGCGCCAGCGGACCGGGGTGGAGCACAGATACGCAGTATTTT | CASGPGWSTDTQYF
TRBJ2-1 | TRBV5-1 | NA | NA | TGCGCCAGCAGCTTTGAGGGCAGCTCCTACAATGAGCAGTTCTTC | CASSFEGSSYNEQFF
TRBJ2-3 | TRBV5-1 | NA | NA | TGCGCCAGCACTAGAACTAGCACAGATACGCAGTATTTT | CASTRTSTDTQYF
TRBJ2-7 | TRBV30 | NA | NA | TGTGCCTGGAGTGCGCAGGTTGGTTACGAGCAGTACTTC | CAWSAQVGYEQYF
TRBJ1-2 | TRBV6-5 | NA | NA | TGTGCCAGCAGACAGGTCTATGGCTACACCTTC | CASRQVYGYTF
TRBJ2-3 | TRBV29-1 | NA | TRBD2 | TGCAGCCGGGGGGATAGCACAGATACGCAGTATTTT | CSRGDSTDTQYF
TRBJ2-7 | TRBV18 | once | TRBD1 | TGTGCCAGCTCACTGGACAGGGGCGGGTACGAGCAGTACTTC | CASSLDRGGYEQYF
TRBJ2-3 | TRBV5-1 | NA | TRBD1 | TGCGCCAGCAGCATCCCACAGGGGTCCCCGGGAGATACGCAGTATTTT | CASSIPQGSPGDTQYF
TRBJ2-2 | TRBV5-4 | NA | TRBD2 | TGTGCCAGCAGCCTGGGACTAGCGGGGTCGAACACCGGGGAGCTGTTTTTT | CASSLGLAGSNTGELFF
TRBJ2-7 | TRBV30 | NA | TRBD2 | TGTGCCTGGGCTAGCGGGGGGGCCTACGAGCAGTACTTC | CAWASGGAYEQYF
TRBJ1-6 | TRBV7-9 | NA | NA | TGTGCCAGCAGCTCAAGAAGCTCACCCCTCCACTTT | CASSSRSSPLHF
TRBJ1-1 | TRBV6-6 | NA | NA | TGTGCCAGCAGTTACGGGGGCAGCAAGATCACTGAAGCTTTCTTT | CASSYGGSKITEAFF
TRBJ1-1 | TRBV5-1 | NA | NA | TGCGCCAGCAGCCCAGGACTGACCGGGAACACTGAAGCTTTCTTT | CASSPGLTGNTEAFF
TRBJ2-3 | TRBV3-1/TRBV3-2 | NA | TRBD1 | TGTGCCAGCAGCCAAGGATGGGACAGTAGCACAGATACGCAGTATTTT | CASSQGWDSSTDTQYF
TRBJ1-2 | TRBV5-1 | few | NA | TGCGCCAGCAGTTGGGGAGACTATGGCTACACCTTC | CASSWGDYGYTF
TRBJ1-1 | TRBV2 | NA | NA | TGTGCCAGCAGGGCGACAGTCTATCTTGAAGCTTTCTTT | CASRATVYLEAFF
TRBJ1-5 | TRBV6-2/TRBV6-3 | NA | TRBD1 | TGTGCCAGCAGTCTCGGTCGACAGGGCTATCAGCCCCAGCATTTT | CASSLGRQGYQPQHF
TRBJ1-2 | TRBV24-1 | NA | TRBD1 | TGTGCCACCAGTGCGACGGACAGGGTCTATGGCTACACCTTC | CATSATDRVYGYTF
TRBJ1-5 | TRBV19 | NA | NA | TGTGCCTGCGGGGGAAGGGGCAATCAGCCCCAGCATTTT | CACGGRGNQPQHF
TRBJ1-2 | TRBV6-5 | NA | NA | TGTGCCAGCAGTTCTGCCGGCTATGGCTACACCTTC | CASSSAGYGYTF
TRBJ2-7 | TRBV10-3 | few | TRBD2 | TGTGCCATCAGGGCCGGGGGGGGCCGGTACGAGCAGTACTTC | CAIRAGGGRYEQYF
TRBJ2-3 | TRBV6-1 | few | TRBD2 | TGTGCCAGCAGTGAATCTCTAGCGGGGGGCGAGGGAACAGATACGCAGTATTTT | CASSESLAGGEGTDTQYF
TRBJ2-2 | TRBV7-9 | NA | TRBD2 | TGTGCCAGCGGGGCCCGGGAGGGGAGGCCCGGGGAGCTGTTTTTT | CASGAREGRPGELFF
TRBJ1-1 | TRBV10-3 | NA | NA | TGTGCCATCAGCATACAGACAAGGATGACTGAAGCTTTCTTT | CAISIQTRMTEAFF
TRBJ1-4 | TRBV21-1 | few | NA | TGTGCCAGCAGCAAAGGTGGGACAGGGGACAGTACAACTAATGAAAAACTGTTTTTT | CASSKGGTGDSTTNEKLFF
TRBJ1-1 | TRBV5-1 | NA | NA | TGCGCCAGCAGGCCCGGAGAGAACACTGAAGCTTTCTTT | CASRPGENTEAFF
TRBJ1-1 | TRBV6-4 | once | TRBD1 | TGTGCCAGCAGTGACTCGTGGACAGGGAGCAGGGGGGCTTTCTTT | CASSDSWTGSRGAFF
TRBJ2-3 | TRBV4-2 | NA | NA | TGTGCCAGCAGCCAAGAAATAAGCGGGGGACAGGGAAATACGCAGTATTTT | CASSQEISGGQGNTQYF
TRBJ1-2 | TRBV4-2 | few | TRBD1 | TGTGCCAGCAGCCAAGGACAGGGGAATCCCTATGGCTACACCTTC | CASSQGQGNPYGYTF
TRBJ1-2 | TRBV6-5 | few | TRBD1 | TGTGCCAGCAGCTCAGGGGGGACAGCCTATGGCTACACCTTC | CASSSGGTAYGYTF
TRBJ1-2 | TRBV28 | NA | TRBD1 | TGTGCCAGCAGACCAGGGGGCGCTGGCAACTATGGCTACACCTTC | CASRPGGAGNYGYTF
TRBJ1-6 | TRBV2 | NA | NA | TGTGCCAGCAGTGACAGGGGAACTGCTAATTCACCCCTCCACTTT | CASSDRGTANSPLHF
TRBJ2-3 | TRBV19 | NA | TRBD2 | TGTGCCAGTAGTATCTTGACTAGCGGGGGCACAGATACGCAGTATTTT | CASSILTSGGTDTQYF
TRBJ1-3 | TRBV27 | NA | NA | TGTGCCAGCAGGGGTCACCTGCGGAACACCATATATTTT | CASRGHLRNTIYF